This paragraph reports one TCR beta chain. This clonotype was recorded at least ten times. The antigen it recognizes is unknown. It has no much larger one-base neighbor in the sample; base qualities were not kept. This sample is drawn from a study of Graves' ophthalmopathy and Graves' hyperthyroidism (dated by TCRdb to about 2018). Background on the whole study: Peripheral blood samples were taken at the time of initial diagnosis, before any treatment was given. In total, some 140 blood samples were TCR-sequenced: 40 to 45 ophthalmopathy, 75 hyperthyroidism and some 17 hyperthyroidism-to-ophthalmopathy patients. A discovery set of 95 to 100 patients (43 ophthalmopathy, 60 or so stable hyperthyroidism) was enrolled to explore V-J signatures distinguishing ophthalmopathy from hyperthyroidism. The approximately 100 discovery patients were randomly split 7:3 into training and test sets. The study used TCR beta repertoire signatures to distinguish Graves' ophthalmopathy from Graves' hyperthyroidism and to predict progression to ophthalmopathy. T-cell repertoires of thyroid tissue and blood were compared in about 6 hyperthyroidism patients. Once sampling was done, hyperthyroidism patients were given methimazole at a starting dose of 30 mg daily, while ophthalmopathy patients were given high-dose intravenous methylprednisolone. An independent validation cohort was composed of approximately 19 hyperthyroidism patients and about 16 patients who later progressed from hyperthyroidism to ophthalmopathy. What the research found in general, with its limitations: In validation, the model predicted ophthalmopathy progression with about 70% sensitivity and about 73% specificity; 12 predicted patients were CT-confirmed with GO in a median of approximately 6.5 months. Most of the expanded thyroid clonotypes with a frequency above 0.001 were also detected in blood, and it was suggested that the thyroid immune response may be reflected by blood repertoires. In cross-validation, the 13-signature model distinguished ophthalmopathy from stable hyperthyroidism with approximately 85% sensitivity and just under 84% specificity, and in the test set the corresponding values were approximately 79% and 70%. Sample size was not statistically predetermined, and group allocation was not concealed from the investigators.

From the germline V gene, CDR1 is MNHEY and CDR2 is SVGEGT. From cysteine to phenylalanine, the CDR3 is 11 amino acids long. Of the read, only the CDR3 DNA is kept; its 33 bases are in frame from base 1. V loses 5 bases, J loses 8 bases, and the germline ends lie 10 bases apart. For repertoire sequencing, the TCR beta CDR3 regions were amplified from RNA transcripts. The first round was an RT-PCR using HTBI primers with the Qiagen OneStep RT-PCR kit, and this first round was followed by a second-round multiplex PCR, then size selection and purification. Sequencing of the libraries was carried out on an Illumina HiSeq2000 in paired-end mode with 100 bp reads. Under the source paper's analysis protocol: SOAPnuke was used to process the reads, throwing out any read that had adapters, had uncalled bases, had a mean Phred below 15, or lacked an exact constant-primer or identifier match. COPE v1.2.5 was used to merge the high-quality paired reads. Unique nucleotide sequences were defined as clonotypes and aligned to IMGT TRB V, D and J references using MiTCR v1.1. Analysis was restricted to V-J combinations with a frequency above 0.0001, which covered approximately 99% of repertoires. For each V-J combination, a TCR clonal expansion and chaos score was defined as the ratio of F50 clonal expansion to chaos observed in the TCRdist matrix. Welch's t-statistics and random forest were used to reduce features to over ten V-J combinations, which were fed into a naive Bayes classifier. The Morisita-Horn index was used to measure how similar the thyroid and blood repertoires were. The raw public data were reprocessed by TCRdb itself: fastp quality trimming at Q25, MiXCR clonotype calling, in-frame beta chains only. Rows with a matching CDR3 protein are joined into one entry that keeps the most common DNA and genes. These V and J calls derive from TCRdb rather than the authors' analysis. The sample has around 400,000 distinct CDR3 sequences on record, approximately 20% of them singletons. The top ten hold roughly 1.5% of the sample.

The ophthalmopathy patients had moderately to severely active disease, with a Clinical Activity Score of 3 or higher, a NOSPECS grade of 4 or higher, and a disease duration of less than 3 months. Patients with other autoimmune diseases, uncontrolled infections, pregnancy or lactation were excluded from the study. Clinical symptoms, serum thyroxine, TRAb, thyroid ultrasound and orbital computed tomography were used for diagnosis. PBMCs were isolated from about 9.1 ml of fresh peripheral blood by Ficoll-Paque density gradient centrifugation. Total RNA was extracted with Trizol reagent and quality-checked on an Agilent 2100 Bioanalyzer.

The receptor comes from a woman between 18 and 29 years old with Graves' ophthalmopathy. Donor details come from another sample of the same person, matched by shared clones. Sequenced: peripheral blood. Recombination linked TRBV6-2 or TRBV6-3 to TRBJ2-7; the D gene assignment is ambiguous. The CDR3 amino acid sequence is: CASSAGWQQYF. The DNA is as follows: TGTGCCAGCAGTGCTGGGTGGCAGCAGTACTTC.